The sequence of this T cell receptor beta chain was determined in a study of cytomegalovirus exposure and HLA in healthy donors. Remarks on this clone: Antigen unknown.

Sequencing was performed with immunoSEQ multiplex PCR; in TCRdb, only in-frame clones are kept and a portion is missing. The table lists 150,000 or so clones, roughly 86% of them singletons. Germline CDR1 SGHNT, CDR2 YYREEE (reference sequence). The CDR3 extends over 15 amino acids. V lost 1 base, J lost 8 bases, and 8 bases stayed unmatched. Study results and limitations: Rare TCR sequences dominated, though some public TCRs recurred in many donors.

The clonotype was recovered from a man aged 18 to 30 in good health and CMV-seropositive. Sequenced sample: PBMCs. This chain connects TRBV5-4 to TRBJ2-1; 8 bases are a match to TRBD2. CDR3 protein: CASSLRGGILDEQFF. The CDR3 DNA sequence: TGTGCCAGCAGCTTGCGGGGGGGGATTTTGGATGAGCAGTTCTTC.